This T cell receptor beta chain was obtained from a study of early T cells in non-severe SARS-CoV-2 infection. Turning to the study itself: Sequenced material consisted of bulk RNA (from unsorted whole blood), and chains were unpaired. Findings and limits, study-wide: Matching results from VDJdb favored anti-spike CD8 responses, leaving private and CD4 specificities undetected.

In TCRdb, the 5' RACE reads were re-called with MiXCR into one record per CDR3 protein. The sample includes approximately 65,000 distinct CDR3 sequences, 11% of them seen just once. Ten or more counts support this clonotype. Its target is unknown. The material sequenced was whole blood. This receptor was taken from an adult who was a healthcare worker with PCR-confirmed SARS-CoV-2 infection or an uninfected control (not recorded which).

CDR3 loop: CASSLLAAPDTQYF. CDR3 DNA: TGTGCCAGCAGCTTGCTAGCGGCCCCCGATACGCAGTATTTT. V and J are TRBV7-9 and TRBJ2-3, with TRBD2 identical over 7 bases. This CDR3 region has 14 residues. V lost 3 bases to trimming and J lost 6 bases; unmatched junction nucleotides: 6. CDR1 and CDR2 from the germline V gene are SEHNR and FQNEAQ (reference sequence).